These 29 T cell receptor beta chains were all obtained from the same sample, sequenced in a study of response to subunit inactivated influenza vaccine. TCRdb used MiXCR to reprocess the RT-PCR reads, holding one entry per CDR3 protein. The sample yields around 180,000 distinct CDR3 sequences, around 9.2% seen once. The sample in question was non-naive T cells sorted from PBMCs, obtained on the day of vaccination. These receptors all come from a man aged 50 to 59 who received an inactivated influenza vaccine.

V is TRBV5-4 and J is TRBJ2-2; 10 positions agree with TRBD1. The length of the CDR3 is 16 residues. J lost 5 bases, V lost 4 bases, and 8 bases had no gene match. Germline CDR1 reads SGHNT; CDR2 reads YYREEE (reference sequence). The CDR3 sequence: CASSRQGARGTGELFF. CDR3 DNA sequence: TGTGCCAGCAGCAGACAGGGGGCACGAGGAACCGGGGAGCTGTTTTTT.

This chain uses TRBV20-1 with TRBJ1-5, with D unresolved. The germline V gene encodes CDR1 DFQATT and CDR2 SNEGSKA (reference sequence). The V gene lost 0 bases and the J gene lost 4 bases, with 10 bases spanning the gap. CDR3 size: 14 residues. In nucleotides, the CDR3 is TGCAGTGCTAGAGAACGGCTTGTAAATCAGCCCCAGCATTTT. It is translated as CSARERLVNQPQHF.

This sequence joins TRBV3-1 and TRBJ1-2; D remains ambiguous. Germline CDR1 is LGHDT and CDR2 is YNNKEL (reference sequence). The germline V and J ends were trimmed by 4 bases and 6 bases, with 15 bases remaining between them. CDR3 length: 14 residues. This CDR3 reads CASSPGWARDGYTF. Here the CDR3 DNA reads TGTGCCAGCAGCCCCGGTTGGGCGCGGGATGGCTACACCTTC.

This clonotype has ten or more counts. This rearrangement joins TRBV7-3 to TRBJ2-1; D gene ambiguous. V dropped 1 base and J dropped 8 bases, with 12 bases sitting between them. This CDR3 has 14 residues. CDR1 SGHTA and CDR2 FQGTGA come from the germline V gene. The CDR3 DNA follows: TGTGCCAGCAGCTTAAACGGCGTTATTGATGAGCAGTTCTTC. Translation: CASSLNGVIDEQFF. The full variable domain, with the rest looked up from reference TRBV7-3 and TRBJ2-1, is GAGVSQTPSNKVTEKGKYVELRCDPISGHTALYWYRQSLGQGPEFLIYFQGTGAADDSGLPNDRFFAVRPEGSVSTLKIQRTERGDSAVYLCASSLNGVIDEQFFGPGTRLTVL.

The chain uses TRBV27 and TRBJ1-4; the D is unclear. There are 14 residues in the CDR3. V shed 1 base and J shed 0 bases, with 3 bases lying between them. Germline V gene data show CDR1 as MNHEY and CDR2 as SMNVEV (reference sequence). As DNA, the CDR3 is TGTGCCAGCAGTTTATATTCAACTAATGAAAAACTGTTTTTT. Residues: CASSLYSTNEKLFF.

The gene calls are TRBV6-5 and TRBJ2-5, with a weak D call TRBD1 (7 bases). There are 16 residues in the CDR3. CDR1 is MNHEY and CDR2 is SVGAGI in the germline V gene. The V end lost 2 bases, the J end lost 4 bases, and 17 bases lay between the germline ends. CDR3 protein: CASSYQPRQGGETQYF. The CDR3 region has the DNA TGTGCCAGCAGTTACCAACCCAGACAGGGAGGAGAGACCCAGTACTTC.

The gene calls are TRBV12-3 or TRBV12-4 and TRBJ1-6; D gene ambiguous. Trimming shortened V by 6 bases and J by 9 bases, and 15 bases separated the two germline ends. CDR3 length: 14 residues. The CDR3: CASSRKASASPLHF. CDR3 nucleotides: TGTGCCAGCAGCCGGAAGGCTTCGGCTTCACCCCTCCACTTT.

This clonotype was recorded a few times. The genes are TRBV10-3 and TRBJ2-5; 7 nucleotides line up with TRBD1. Germline V lookup: CDR1 ENHRY, CDR2 SYGVKD. The trim removed 6 bases at V and 7 bases at J, leaving 8 bases unmatched. The CDR3 covers 13 residues. In nucleotides, the CDR3 is TGTGCCATCAGAGACAGGGAATATGCGACCCAGTACTTC. Its translation: CAIRDREYATQYF.

This clonotype appeared a few times. This sequence joins TRBV20-1 and TRBJ2-5; D is uncertain. With 7 bases removed from V and 2 bases from J, the gap between germline ends came to 8 bases. The V gene's germline CDR1 is DFQATT and CDR2 SNEGSKA (reference sequence). This CDR3 spans 11 amino acids. The CDR3 sequence is CSEAIQETQYF. The CDR3 DNA is TGCAGTGAGGCAATTCAAGAGACCCAGTACTTC.

This clonotype was recorded at least ten times. The chain carries TRBV2 and TRBJ2-2; D remains unclear. With 6 bases removed from V and 1 base from J, the gap between germline ends came to 9 bases. CDR3 length equals 14 residues. Germline V gene data show CDR1 as SNHLY and CDR2 as FYNNEI. The CDR3 bases are TGTGCCAGCAGCACCAGGAGGAACACCGGGGAGCTGTTTTTT. Protein sequence: CASSTRRNTGELFF.

This chain links TRBV4-3 with TRBJ1-2; tentative D call: TRBD1 (5 bases). Trimming shortened V by 4 bases and J by 4 bases, and 13 bases separated the two germline ends. The CDR3 loop spans 14 amino acids. Germline V gene data show CDR1 as LGHNA and CDR2 as YSLEER. Here the CDR3 reads CASSPGDGPYGYTF. In DNA, the CDR3 is TGCGCCAGCAGCCCGGGGGACGGACCCTATGGCTACACCTTC.

The V and J genes are TRBV29-1 and TRBJ2-1, with 9 bases lining up with TRBD1. Germline CDR1 SQVTM, CDR2 ANQGSEA. The CDR3 is 13 residues long. With 7 bases clipped from V and 7 bases from J, the junction kept 8 bases outside the gene matches. CDR3 sequence reads: CSGTGTGYNEQFF. CDR3 bases: TGCAGCGGCACCGGGACAGGGTATAATGAGCAGTTCTTC.

This clonotype has just a few counts. The chain recombines TRBV5-1 with TRBJ1-5, with D perhaps TRBD1 (5 bases). This CDR3 has 15 amino acids. Germline CDR1 is SGHRS and CDR2 is YFSETQ. Trimming left V 0 bases short and J 3 bases short, with 10 bases between. CDR3 DNA sequence: TGCGCCAGCAGCTTGGGAACAGGATACAATCAGCCCCAGCATTTT. Its translation is CASSLGTGYNQPQHF.

This clonotype was seen more than once but under ten times. This chain joins TRBV27 and TRBJ2-2; 10 bases fit TRBD2. J gave up 4 bases and V 3 bases, and 2 bases lay outside the gene matches. The CDR3 length is 15 residues. Germline values: CDR1 MNHEY, CDR2 SMNVEV (reference sequence). This CDR3 is CASSFASGGTGELFF. The CDR3 coding sequence is TGTGCCAGCAGTTTCGCTAGCGGGGGCACCGGGGAGCTGTTTTTT.

This clonotype occurred a few times. The gene calls are TRBV19 and TRBJ2-2; D might be TRBD2 (7 bases). The CDR3 contains 13 residues. Deletions cut 11 bases from V and 4 bases from J, with 14 bases between. From germline, CDR1 is LNHDA and CDR2 SQIVND (reference sequence). The chain's CDR3 is CAGGGGSTGELFF. DNA of the CDR3: TGTGCCGGAGGGGGAGGGAGCACCGGGGAGCTGTTTTTT.

This clonotype appeared a few times. The chain carries TRBV10-1 and TRBJ2-3, with D unresolved. The CDR3 has 13 amino acids. V was trimmed by 4 bases and J by 0 bases, leaving 5 bases between them. Germline CDR1 WNHNN, CDR2 SYGVQD (reference sequence). CDR3 sequence reads: CASSGSSTDTQYF. The CDR3, as DNA: TGCGCCAGCAGTGGGTCTAGCACAGATACGCAGTATTTT.

There are a few counts of this clonotype. The chain employs TRBV9 and TRBJ2-3; tentatively, D is TRBD1 or TRBD2 (5 bases each). Germline-derived CDR1 and CDR2 are SGDLS and YYNGEE. This CDR3 contains 15 residues. The V end was cut by 4 bases, the J end by 0 bases, with 12 bases between. The CDR3 loop reads CASSYGALSTDTQYF. The CDR3 DNA sequence: TGTGCCAGCAGCTACGGGGCCCTTAGCACAGATACGCAGTATTTT.

This clonotype was observed a handful of times. This sequence joins TRBV7-6 and TRBJ2-3; D is uncertain. Per the germline V gene, CDR1 is SGHVS and CDR2 is FNYEAQ. Between the trimmed V and J ends, which lost 5 bases and 4 bases, there was a span of 10 bases. This CDR3 region has 13 residues. In DNA form, the CDR3 reads TGTGCCAGCAGCCCCGGTCGGTCAGATACGCAGTATTTT. This translates into CASSPGRSDTQYF.

V usage is TRBV12-3 or TRBV12-4 and J usage is TRBJ2-1; 15 bases align to TRBD2. The length of the CDR3 is 15 residues. V trimming: 4 bases; J trimming: 7 bases; junction bases outside the gene matches: 2. CDR3 nucleotides: TGTGCCAGCAGTTCCGGGACTAGCGGGAGGAATGAGCAGTTCTTC. It is translated as CASSSGTSGRNEQFF.

This clonotype was counted at least ten times. The CDR3 DNA reads TGTGCCAGCATCGTCGACAGGGTTTATGGCTACACCTTC. This sequence encodes CASIVDRVYGYTF. The chain recombines TRBV7-2 with TRBJ1-2; 7 bases align to TRBD1. Germline V gene lookup returns CDR1 SGHTA and CDR2 FQGNSA. The length of the CDR3 is 13 residues. The V gene end was trimmed by 7 bases and the J gene end by 5 bases; junction bases not matched to a gene: 7.

The chain employs TRBV4-3 and TRBJ2-1; 9 bases line up with TRBD2. The germline gives CDR1 LGHNA, CDR2 YSLEER. The J segment lost 3 bases and the V segment lost 4 bases, leaving 7 bases of the junction unmatched. The CDR3 runs 16 residues. CDR3 bases: TGCGCCAGCAGCCGGCGACTAGCGGAGAACTACAATGAGCAGTTCTTC. It is translated as CASSRRLAENYNEQFF.

The chain recombines TRBV10-2 with TRBJ2-7, with D perhaps matching TRBD1 (6 bases). Germline CDR1 reads WSHSY; CDR2 reads SAAADI. This CDR3 has 16 residues. Trimming shortened V by 5 bases and J by 1 base, and 18 bases separated the two germline ends. CDR3 loop: CASSSGQSQVSYEQYF. The CDR3, as DNA: TGCGCCAGCAGTTCTGGACAGAGCCAAGTATCCTACGAGCAGTACTTC.

J is TRBJ2-4 and V is TRBV6-5, with D hard to call. Germline V gene lookup returns CDR1 MNHEY and CDR2 SVGAGI. Trimming took 0 bases from V and 0 from J, leaving 15 bases between them. The CDR3 covers 18 residues. CDR3 sequence reads: CASSYSLRQFIAKNIQYF. The CDR3 nucleotides read TGTGCCAGCAGTTACTCGTTGCGCCAGTTTATAGCCAAAAACATTCAGTACTTC.

This clonotype was counted only a few times. This rearrangement joins TRBV3-1 to TRBJ2-7; no reliable D call. Germline CDR1 and CDR2: LGHDT and YNNKEL (reference sequence). The V end was cut by 4 bases, the J end by 3 bases, with 7 bases between. The CDR3 contains 12 residues. CDR3 sequence: CASSPNSYEQYF. The CDR3 nucleotides read TGTGCCAGCAGCCCTAACAGCTACGAGCAGTACTTC.

This clonotype was seen many times. This rearrangement joins TRBV29-1 to TRBJ2-1; no reliable D call. The germline V gene encodes CDR1 SQVTM and CDR2 ANQGSEA. V dropped 0 bases and J dropped 8 bases, with 11 bases sitting between them. The CDR3 is 13 amino acids. The CDR3 DNA sequence: TGCAGCGTTGAAGATCTAGGGATCGATGAGCAGTTCTTC. Protein: CSVEDLGIDEQFF.

This sequence joins TRBV4-3 and TRBJ2-2; 8 bases line up with TRBD1. The CDR3 has 16 amino acids. Trimming took 4 bases from V and 2 from J; bases not matched to a gene: 6. Germline CDR1 is LGHNA and CDR2 is YSLEER. CDR3 bases: TGCGCCAGCAGCCCCTCCGGACAGGGTAACACCGGGGAGCTGTTTTTT. It yields the protein CASSPSGQGNTGELFF.

The chain combines TRBV5-1 with TRBJ2-7, with 11 bases aligning to TRBD2. Trimming took 7 bases from V and 3 from J; bases not matched to a gene: 6. The germline V gene has CDR1 SGHRS and CDR2 YFSETQ. The CDR3 consists of 14 residues. The DNA for the CDR3 is TGCGCCAGCCAACCCGGGACTAGCGGCTACGAGCAGTACTTC. Translating gives CASQPGTSGYEQYF.

This clonotype has only a few counts. The chain links TRBV2 to TRBJ1-5; 9 bases fit TRBD1. CDR3 length: 17 amino acids. The germline CDR1 and CDR2 sequences are SNHLY and FYNNEI. With 6 bases clipped from V and 2 bases from J, the junction kept 11 bases outside the gene matches. CDR3 sequence reads: CASSLGTGLWGNQPQHF. The CDR3 DNA is TGTGCCAGCAGCCTAGGGACAGGGTTGTGGGGCAATCAGCCCCAGCATTTT.

This clonotype was recorded at least ten times. The V call is TRBV25-1, the J call TRBJ1-2; the D is unclear. Trimming removed 1 base at V and 4 bases at J, with 7 bases between. CDR1 is MGHDK, CDR2 SYGVNS, per germline. The CDR3 is made up of 13 amino acids. As DNA, the CDR3 is TGTGCCAGCAGTGAATCAACATCCTATGGCTACACCTTC. Amino acid sequence: CASSESTSYGYTF.